A selection of T cell receptor beta chains follows, all from one sample in a study of beta chain features in type 1 diabetes. Sequenced by immunoSEQ multiplex PCR; TCRdb stores in-frame clones only, minus some. The sample includes about 140,000 clones, less than 10% seen only once; the top ten take less than 0.85%. Sample: central memory CD4+ T cells from blood. Receptors originate from a woman in her forties in good health. CDR3s include the opening cysteine and the closing phenylalanine or tryptophan. Fields, in order: D gene, V gene, J gene, clone size, CDR3 DNA, CDR3 protein. D genes are given only for firm matches. Not every row has a clone size; where given, it reads once, few, many or a size class.

NA	TRBV29-1	TRBJ1-1	few	TGCAGCGTACAGGGTAACGGTGAAGCTTTCTTT	CSVQGNGEAFF
NA	TRBV10-1	TRBJ2-5	NA	TGCGCCAGCAGTGAGTCCGGGGAGACCCAGTACTTC	CASSESGETQYF
NA	TRBV6-6	TRBJ1-4	few	TGTGCCAGCAGTTACTTCGGGGTACGGGAAAAACTGTTTTTT	CASSYFGVREKLFF
TRBD1	TRBV7-2	TRBJ2-7	many	TGTGCCAGCAGCTCGGGACAGTTCGCTTACGAGCAGTACTTC	CASSSGQFAYEQYF
NA	TRBV7-2	TRBJ2-1	few	TGTGCCAGCAGCTTAGCCGTGGAGAAGCAGTTCTTC	CASSLAVEKQFF
NA	TRBV7-2	TRBJ2-1	many	TGTGCCAGCAGCAAGACAGAACGACCAAACAATGAGCAGTTCTTC	CASSKTERPNNEQFF
TRBD2	TRBV7-2	TRBJ2-1	few	TGTGCCAGCAGCGCAGTGGGGGGGGAATACAATGAGCAGTTCTTC	CASSAVGGEYNEQFF
NA	TRBV5-1	TRBJ1-6	NA	TGCGCCAGCAGCCGACAAGGGCGGGACGATAATTCACCCCTCCACTTT	CASSRQGRDDNSPLHF
NA	TRBV10-2	TRBJ2-7	NA	TGCGCCAGCCTTGCGAACTACGAGCAGTACTTC	CASLANYEQYF
TRBD1	TRBV5-1	TRBJ1-2	medium-sized	TGCGCCAGCAGCTCCGAGGGACAGTATGGCTACACCTTC	CASSSEGQYGYTF
TRBD1	TRBV6-6	TRBJ2-7	NA	TGTGCCAGCAGCCCCGACAGGGTTCGGGAGCAGTACTTC	CASSPDRVREQYF
NA	TRBV7-9	TRBJ1-5	NA	TGTGCCAGCAGCCTGACCCGGGGGAATCAGCCCCAGCATTTT	CASSLTRGNQPQHF
TRBD1	TRBV6-5	TRBJ2-1	NA	TGTGCCAGCAGTTTGTCCGGGACAGGGGCCCAGCTCTTC	CASSLSGTGAQLF
NA	TRBV7-7	TRBJ2-5	few	TGTGCCAGCAGCTTAGGGCGGGGGCCCCAAGAGACCCAGTACTTC	CASSLGRGPQETQYF
TRBD1	TRBV27	TRBJ1-1	NA	TGTGCCAGCAGTTTATCTTGGACAGGGGACACTGAAGCTTTCTTT	CASSLSWTGDTEAFF
NA	TRBV7-9	TRBJ1-4	few	TGTGCCAGCAGCTTTCCGGGAGCAACTAATGAAAAACTGTTTTTT	CASSFPGATNEKLFF
NA	TRBV29-1	TRBJ1-1	NA	TGCAGCGTTGCTATGAACACTGAAGCTTTCTTT	CSVAMNTEAFF
TRBD2	TRBV6-1	TRBJ2-5	NA	TGTGCCAGCAGTGCGGGACTAGAGGGGACCCAGTACTTC	CASSAGLEGTQYF
TRBD2	TRBV4-3	TRBJ2-7	NA	TGCGCCAGCAGCTATCTAGCGGGGGACAACTACGAGCAGTACTTC	CASSYLAGDNYEQYF
TRBD1	TRBV7-2	TRBJ1-1	few	TGTGCCAGCAGGAGGGACAGAAACACTGAAGCTTTCTTT	CASRRDRNTEAFF
TRBD2	TRBV2	TRBJ2-5	few	TGTGCCAGCAGTGAGGTAGCGGGGACCAGTTACTTC	CASSEVAGTSYF
NA	TRBV5-5	TRBJ2-7	NA	TGTGCCAGCAGCTTGGGCGCACTCTCCTACGAGCAGTACTTC	CASSLGALSYEQYF
NA	TRBV5-1	TRBJ2-5	once	TGCGCCAGCAGCTTCACTAGGTCACAAGAGACCCAGTACTTC	CASSFTRSQETQYF
NA	TRBV11-2	TRBJ2-1	NA	TGTGCCAGCAGCCTGAGATTGGTCCATGAGCAGTTCTTC	CASSLRLVHEQFF
NA	TRBV6-6	TRBJ1-2	few	TGTGCCAGCAGTTACCAGGACAATAGCTACACCTTC	CASSYQDNSYTF
TRBD1	TRBV6-1	TRBJ2-7	NA	TGTGCCAGCAGTGAAGGTCCTCAGGGGGTCTACGAGCAGTACTTC	CASSEGPQGVYEQYF
NA	TRBV7-9	TRBJ2-3	few	TGTGCCAGCAGCTCGGGGGGACAGGCGACAGATACGCAGTATTTT	CASSSGGQATDTQYF
NA	TRBV6-5	TRBJ1-1	few	TGTGCCAGTGGAGGGGTGGTCATGAACACTGAAGCTTTCTTT	CASGGVVMNTEAFF
TRBD2	TRBV2	TRBJ2-5	NA	TGTGCCAGCAGTCCGTCTAGCGGGGGGAGGGCCCAGTACTTC	CASSPSSGGRAQYF
TRBD2	TRBV13	TRBJ2-3	NA	TGTGCCAGCAGCTCGCCCGGACTAGTTGCAGATACGCAGTATTTT	CASSSPGLVADTQYF
NA	TRBV5-1	TRBJ2-3	few	TGCGCCAGCAGCACGACTAGTATTTCAGATACGCAGTATTTT	CASSTTSISDTQYF
NA	TRBV11-2	TRBJ1-2	few	TGTGCCAGCAGCCTAGGTGTTGCCGGTAACTATGGCTACACCTTC	CASSLGVAGNYGYTF
NA	TRBV10-1	TRBJ2-1	NA	TGCGCCAGCAGTGCAGTACTACAGGGCTACAATGAGCAGTTCTTC	CASSAVLQGYNEQFF
NA	TRBV9	TRBJ1-2	NA	TGTGCCAGCAGCGCCAGGGATGGCTACACCTTC	CASSARDGYTF
TRBD1	TRBV9	TRBJ1-2	NA	TGTGCCAGCACCAGGACAGGGACCTATGGCTACACCTTC	CASTRTGTYGYTF
TRBD1	TRBV6-1	TRBJ1-1	NA	TGTGCCAGCAGCAGGATCGTGACAGGGGGCACTGAAGCTTTCTTT	CASSRIVTGGTEAFF
NA	TRBV7-2	TRBJ2-7	many	TGTGCCAGCAGCTTAGCGTCCGGGACCTACGAGCAGTACTTC	CASSLASGTYEQYF
TRBD2	TRBV5-4	TRBJ2-3	NA	TGTGCCAGCAGCTTACCTGAAGCGGGGCTTAGCACAGATACGCAGTATTTT	CASSLPEAGLSTDTQYF
TRBD1	TRBV7-2	TRBJ1-1	few	TGTGCCAGCAGCACTCAGACAGGGCTACGGACTGAAGCTTTCTTT	CASSTQTGLRTEAFF
NA	TRBV9	TRBJ2-3	few	TGTGCCAGCAGCGTAGTGGCGCAGGGATTTGGAGATACGCAGTATTTT	CASSVVAQGFGDTQYF
NA	TRBV5-1	TRBJ2-2	NA	TGCGCCAGCAGCTTGAATACGGGGACCGGGGAGCTGTTTTTT	CASSLNTGTGELFF
NA	TRBV7-2	TRBJ1-1	few	TGTGCCAGCAGCTTAGATCGGAGGAGCGGTGAAGCTTTCTTT	CASSLDRRSGEAFF
NA	TRBV6-6	TRBJ1-4	NA	TGTGCCAGCAGTTACAGTGGGGGGACAACTAATGAAAAACTGTTTTTT	CASSYSGGTTNEKLFF
NA	TRBV19	TRBJ2-7	few	TGTGCCAGTAGTAGGACAGCCTCCTACGAGCAGTACTTC	CASSRTASYEQYF
NA	TRBV19	TRBJ2-5	few	TGTGCCAGTAGTATAGTAGGAGAGGGAGAGACCCAGTACTTC	CASSIVGEGETQYF
NA	TRBV7-9	TRBJ2-3	NA	TGTGCCAGCAGCCCCGGTCCAGGGGGGAGCACAGATACGCAGTATTTT	CASSPGPGGSTDTQYF
TRBD2	TRBV4-3	TRBJ2-1	NA	TGCGCCAGCAGCCAAAATAAGCGGGGGTACAATGAGCAGTTCTTC	CASSQNKRGYNEQFF
NA	TRBV5-1	TRBJ2-5	few	TGCGCCAGCAGCTTGGACAGGGTAGTAGGTGAGACCCAGTACTTC	CASSLDRVVGETQYF